What follows describes a single TCR beta chain. What antigen it recognizes has not been identified. There are no base qualities to consult, and no much larger clone falls within one base. Other DNA sequences in the same sample also yield this CDR3. Trimming removed 2 bases from V and 7 bases from J, leaving 6 bases between the germline ends. The CDR3 measures 12 amino acids from cysteine to phenylalanine. Here the CDR3 DNA is all that survives: 36 bases in frame from base 1. Via the germline V gene, CDR1 is MDHEN and CDR2 SYDVKM. The sample belongs to a study of blood T cell repertoires in COVID-19 (dated by TCRdb to 2018 to 2021). Background for the entire study: Samples from collaborators originated in the United States, Italy and Spain and spanned both the acute and convalescent phases of COVID-19. The material from the prospective study consisted of cDNA or gDNA derived from T cells, B-cell-depleted T cells, or PBMCs. Deeply sampled blood TCRbeta repertoires from subjects exposed to, actively infected with, or recovered from COVID-19 were included in the dataset. A freely available public database, intended as a resource for researchers studying the immune response to SARS-CoV-2, is where the repertoires were released. The samples were drawn from two sources: the first 160 participants of the ongoing ImmuneRACE study, and 1,200 or so subjects contributed by 6 global collaborators. A de-identified subject ID, COVID-19 status, age in years and sex were almost always included in the sample metadata. Where available, HLA class I and class II types were taken from metadata supplied by the sample provider and were not determined by assay-based typing. Overall results and qualifications from the work: The amount of clinical and demographic metadata varied by source and participant and was provided uncurated.

TCRbeta CDR3 regions were amplified from genomic DNA using the immunoSEQ Assay, a bias-controlled multiplex PCR. Turning to the authors' computational methods: Nucleated cell counts per sample were estimated from amplification of reference gene primers within the assay. Sequence reads were collapsed and filtered to measure the absolute abundance of every unique TCRbeta CDR3 rearrangement. For each sample, productive Simpson clonality was calculated as the square root of Simpson's diversity index over productive rearrangements. TCRdb holds this immuneACCESS table with in-frame rearrangements only. Some clones are missing; in checked studies, unresolved V genes explain under half, and the rest has no known cause. Clone size and V and J calls were adopted from that table, with D and trimming inferred from the DNA. In this sample the table shows approximately 360,000 clones, more than 80% of which occur a single time. The ten largest clones take up approximately 1.2% of the sample.

Whole blood was collected in K2EDTA tubes by collaborating institutions according to the institutions' own protocols. For TCRbeta analysis, collaborators shipped samples in one of three forms: frozen whole blood, isolated PBMCs, or DNA extracted from either of those sample types. The specimen sequenced was peripheral blood. The origin of this receptor is a middle-aged man with acute or convalescent COVID-19. The chain links TRBV28 with TRBJ2-1; matching of 6 bases hints at TRBD2 as the D gene. The DNA sequence is as follows: TGTGCCAGCAGTTTAAGCGGGAATGAGCAGTTCTTC. This encodes CASSLSGNEQFF.